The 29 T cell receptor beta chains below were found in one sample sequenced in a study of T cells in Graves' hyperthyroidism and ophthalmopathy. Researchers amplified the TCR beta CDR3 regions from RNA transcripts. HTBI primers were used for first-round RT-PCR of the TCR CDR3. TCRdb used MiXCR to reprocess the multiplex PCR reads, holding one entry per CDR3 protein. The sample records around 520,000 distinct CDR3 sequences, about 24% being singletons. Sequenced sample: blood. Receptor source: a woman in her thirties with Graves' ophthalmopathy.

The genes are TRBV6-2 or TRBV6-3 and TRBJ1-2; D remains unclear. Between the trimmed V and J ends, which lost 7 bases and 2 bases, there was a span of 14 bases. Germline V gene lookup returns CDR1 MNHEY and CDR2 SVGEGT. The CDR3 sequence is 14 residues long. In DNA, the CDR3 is TGTGCCAGCAAATTGACGGGAGACAACTATGGCTACACCTTC. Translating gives CASKLTGDNYGYTF.

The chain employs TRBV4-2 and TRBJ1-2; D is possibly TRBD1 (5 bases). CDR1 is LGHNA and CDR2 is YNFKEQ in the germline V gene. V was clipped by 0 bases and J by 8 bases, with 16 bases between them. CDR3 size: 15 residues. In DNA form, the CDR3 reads TGTGCCAGCAGCCAAGATAAGGCAGGGCGGGGCGGCTACACCTTC. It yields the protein CASSQDKAGRGGYTF.

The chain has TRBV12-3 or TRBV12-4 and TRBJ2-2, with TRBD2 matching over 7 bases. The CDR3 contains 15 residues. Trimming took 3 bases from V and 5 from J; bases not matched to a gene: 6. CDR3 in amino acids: CASSLEGGRTGELFF. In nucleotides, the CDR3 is TGTGCCAGCAGTTTGGAGGGAGGGAGGACCGGGGAGCTGTTTTTT.

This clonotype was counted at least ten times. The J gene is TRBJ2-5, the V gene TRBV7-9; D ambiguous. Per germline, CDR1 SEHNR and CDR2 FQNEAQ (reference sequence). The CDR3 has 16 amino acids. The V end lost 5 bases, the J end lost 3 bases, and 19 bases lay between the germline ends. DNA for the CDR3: TGTGCCAGCAGCCCTAAAGGAGACCTATTTAAAGAGACCCAGTACTTC. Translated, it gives CASSPKGDLFKETQYF. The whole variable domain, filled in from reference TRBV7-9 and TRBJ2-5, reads DTGVSQNPRHKITKRGQNVTFRCDPISEHNRLYWYRQTLGQGPEFLTYFQNEAQLEKSRLLSDRFSAERPKGSFSTLEIQRTEQGDSAMYLCASSPKGDLFKETQYFGPGTRLLVL.

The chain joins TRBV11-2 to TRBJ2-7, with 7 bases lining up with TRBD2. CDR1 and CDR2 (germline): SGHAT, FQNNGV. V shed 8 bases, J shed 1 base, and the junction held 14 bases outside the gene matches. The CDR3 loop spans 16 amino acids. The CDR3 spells CASSPWTQRGSYEQYF. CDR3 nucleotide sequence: TGTGCCAGCTCCCCTTGGACCCAGCGGGGATCCTACGAGCAGTACTTC.

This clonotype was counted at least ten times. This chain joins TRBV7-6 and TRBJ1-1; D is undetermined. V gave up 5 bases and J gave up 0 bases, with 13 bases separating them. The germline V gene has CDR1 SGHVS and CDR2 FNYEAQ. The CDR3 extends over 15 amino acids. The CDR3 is CASSPLTRMNTEAFF. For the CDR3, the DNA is TGTGCCAGCAGCCCCCTGACACGCATGAACACTGAAGCTTTCTTT.

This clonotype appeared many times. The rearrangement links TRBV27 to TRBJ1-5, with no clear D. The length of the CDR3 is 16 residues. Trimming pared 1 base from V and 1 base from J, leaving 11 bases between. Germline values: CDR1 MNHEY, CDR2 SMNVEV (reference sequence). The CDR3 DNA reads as TGTGCCAGCAGTTTATTCGGAATACGGAGCAATCAGCCCCAGCATTTT. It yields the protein CASSLFGIRSNQPQHF.

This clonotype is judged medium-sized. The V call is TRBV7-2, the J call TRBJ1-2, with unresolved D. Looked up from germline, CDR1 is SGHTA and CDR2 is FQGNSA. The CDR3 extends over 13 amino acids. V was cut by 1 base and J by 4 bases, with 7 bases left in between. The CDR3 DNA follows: TGTGCCAGCAGCTTAGGCCAGGTCTATGGCTACACCTTC. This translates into CASSLGQVYGYTF.

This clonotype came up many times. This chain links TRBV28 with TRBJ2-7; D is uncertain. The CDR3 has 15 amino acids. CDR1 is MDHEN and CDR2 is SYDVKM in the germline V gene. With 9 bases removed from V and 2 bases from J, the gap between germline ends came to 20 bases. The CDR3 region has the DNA TGTGCCAGTCTTTCCGACGGACGAACCCCCTACGAGCAGTACTTC. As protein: CASLSDGRTPYEQYF.

The DNA of the CDR3 is TGCAGTGCTAGTAGCCTGACGGGAGAGACCCAGTACTTC. Its protein is CSASSLTGETQYF. The chain employs TRBV20-1 and TRBJ2-5; D ambiguous. Germline loops: CDR1 DFQATT, CDR2 SNEGSKA (reference sequence). The CDR3 extends over 13 amino acids. The V gene lost 3 bases and the J gene lost 4 bases, with 12 bases spanning the gap.

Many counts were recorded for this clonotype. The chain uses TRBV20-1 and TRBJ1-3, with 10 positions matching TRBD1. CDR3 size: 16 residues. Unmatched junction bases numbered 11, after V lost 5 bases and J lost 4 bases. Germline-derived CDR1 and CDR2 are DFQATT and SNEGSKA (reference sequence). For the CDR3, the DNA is TGCAGTGCTGTCAGGGCTGACAGGGGGCTGGGAAACACCATATATTTT. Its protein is CSAVRADRGLGNTIYF.

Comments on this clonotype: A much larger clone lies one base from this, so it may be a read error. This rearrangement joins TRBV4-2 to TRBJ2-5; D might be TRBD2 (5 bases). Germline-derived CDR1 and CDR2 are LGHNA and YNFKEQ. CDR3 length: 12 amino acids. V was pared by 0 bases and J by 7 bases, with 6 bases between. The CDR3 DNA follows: TGTGCCAGCAGCCAAGATCGGGGGACCCAGTACTTC. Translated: CASSQDRGTQYF.

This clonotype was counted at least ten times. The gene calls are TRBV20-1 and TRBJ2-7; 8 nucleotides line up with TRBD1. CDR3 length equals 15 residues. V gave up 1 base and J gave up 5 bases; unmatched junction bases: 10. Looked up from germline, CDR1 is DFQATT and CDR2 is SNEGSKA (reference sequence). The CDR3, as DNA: TGCAGTGCTAGAGCAGCCGCGTCAGGGGGCGACGAGCAGTACTTC. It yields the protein CSARAAASGGDEQYF.

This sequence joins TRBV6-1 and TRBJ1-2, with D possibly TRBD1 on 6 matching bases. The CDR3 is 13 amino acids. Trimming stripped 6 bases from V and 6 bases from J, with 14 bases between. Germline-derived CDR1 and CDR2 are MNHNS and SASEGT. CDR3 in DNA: TGTGCCAGCAGCTCCCCAGGGGTGGATGGCTACACCTTC. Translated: CASSSPGVDGYTF.

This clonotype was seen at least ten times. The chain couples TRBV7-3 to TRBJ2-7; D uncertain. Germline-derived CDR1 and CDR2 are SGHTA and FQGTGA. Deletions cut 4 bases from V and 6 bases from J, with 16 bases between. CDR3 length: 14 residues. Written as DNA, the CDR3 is TGTGCCAGCAGCTACCGGGCCGACGGGTGCGAGCAGTACTTC. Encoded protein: CASSYRADGCEQYF.

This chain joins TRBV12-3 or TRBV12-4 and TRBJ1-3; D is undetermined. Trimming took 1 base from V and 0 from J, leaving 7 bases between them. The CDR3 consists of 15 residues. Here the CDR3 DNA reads TGTGCCAGCAGTTTAGGGATTATCTCTGGAAACACCATATATTTT. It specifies CASSLGIISGNTIYF.

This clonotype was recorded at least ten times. The CDR3 sequence is CASSLVVADRAFFGNTIYF. The CDR3 DNA sequence: TGTGCCAGCAGCTTAGTGGTGGCGGACAGGGCATTTTTTGGAAACACCATATATTTT. The J gene is TRBJ1-3, the V gene TRBV11-2; TRBD1 agrees at 8 bases. V shed 1 base, J shed 3 bases, and the junction held 14 bases outside the gene matches. CDR1 is SGHAT and CDR2 is FQNNGV in the germline V gene. CDR3 size: 19 residues.

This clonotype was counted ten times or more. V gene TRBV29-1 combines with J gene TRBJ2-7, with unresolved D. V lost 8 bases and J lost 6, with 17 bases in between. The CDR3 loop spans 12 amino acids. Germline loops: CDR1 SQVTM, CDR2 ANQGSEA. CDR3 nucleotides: TGCAGCTCAATAGGGTGGGGTGGCGAGCAGTACTTC. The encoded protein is CSSIGWGGEQYF.

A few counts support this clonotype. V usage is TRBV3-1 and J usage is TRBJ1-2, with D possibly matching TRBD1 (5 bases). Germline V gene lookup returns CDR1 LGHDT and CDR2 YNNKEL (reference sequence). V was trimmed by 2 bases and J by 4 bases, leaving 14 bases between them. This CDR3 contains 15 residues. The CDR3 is CASSQLSGTGYGYTF. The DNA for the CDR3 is TGTGCCAGCAGCCAATTATCCGGGACGGGCTATGGCTACACCTTC.

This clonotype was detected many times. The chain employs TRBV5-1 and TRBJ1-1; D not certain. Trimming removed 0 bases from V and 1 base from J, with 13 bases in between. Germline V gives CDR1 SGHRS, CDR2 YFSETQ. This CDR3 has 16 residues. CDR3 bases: TGCGCCAGCAGCTTGGACCCCCCCCCGGGGAACACTGAAGCTTTCTTT. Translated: CASSLDPPPGNTEAFF.

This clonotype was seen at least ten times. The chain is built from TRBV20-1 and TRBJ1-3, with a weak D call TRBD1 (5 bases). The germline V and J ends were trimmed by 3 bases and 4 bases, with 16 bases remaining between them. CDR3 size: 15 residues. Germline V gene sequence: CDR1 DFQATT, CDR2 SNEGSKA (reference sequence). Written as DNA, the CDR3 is TGCAGTGCTAGCGATGGGGGGGTGTGGGGAAACACCATATATTTT. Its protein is CSASDGGVWGNTIYF.

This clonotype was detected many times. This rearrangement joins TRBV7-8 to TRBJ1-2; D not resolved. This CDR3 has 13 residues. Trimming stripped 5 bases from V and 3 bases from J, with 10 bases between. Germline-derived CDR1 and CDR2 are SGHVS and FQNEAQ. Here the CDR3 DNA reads TGTGCCAGCAGCGCCGTTGGGTACTATGGCTACACCTTC. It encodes CASSAVGYYGYTF.

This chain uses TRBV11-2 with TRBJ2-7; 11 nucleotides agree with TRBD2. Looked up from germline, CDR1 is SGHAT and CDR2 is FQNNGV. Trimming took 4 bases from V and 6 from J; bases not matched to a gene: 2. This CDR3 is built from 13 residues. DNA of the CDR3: TGTGCCAGCAGCTCTAGCGGGAGGTCCGAGCAGTACTTC. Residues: CASSSSGRSEQYF.

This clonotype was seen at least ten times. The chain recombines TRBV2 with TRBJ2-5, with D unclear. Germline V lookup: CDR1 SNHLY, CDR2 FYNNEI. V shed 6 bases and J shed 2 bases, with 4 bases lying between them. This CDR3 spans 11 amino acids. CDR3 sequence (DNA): TGTGCCAGCAGGGGACAAGAGACCCAGTACTTC. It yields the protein CASRGQETQYF.

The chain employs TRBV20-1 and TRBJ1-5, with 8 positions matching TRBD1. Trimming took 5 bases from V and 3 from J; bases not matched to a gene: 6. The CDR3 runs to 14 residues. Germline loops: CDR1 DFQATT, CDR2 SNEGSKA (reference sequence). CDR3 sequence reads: CSALGQANNQPQHF. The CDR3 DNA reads TGCAGTGCTTTGGGACAGGCTAACAATCAGCCCCAGCATTTT.

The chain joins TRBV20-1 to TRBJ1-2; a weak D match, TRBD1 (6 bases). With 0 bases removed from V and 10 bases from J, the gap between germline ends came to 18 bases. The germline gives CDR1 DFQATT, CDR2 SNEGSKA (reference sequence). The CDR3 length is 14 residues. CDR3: CSARDSGQGGVYTF. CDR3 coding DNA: TGCAGTGCTAGAGACTCGGGACAAGGAGGGGTCTACACCTTC.

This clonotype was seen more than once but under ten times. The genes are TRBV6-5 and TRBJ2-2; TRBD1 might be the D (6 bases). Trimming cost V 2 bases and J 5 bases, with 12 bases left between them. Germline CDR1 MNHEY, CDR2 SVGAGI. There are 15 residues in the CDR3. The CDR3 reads CASSYVQGRTGELFF. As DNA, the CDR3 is TGTGCCAGCAGTTACGTACAGGGAAGGACCGGGGAGCTGTTTTTT.

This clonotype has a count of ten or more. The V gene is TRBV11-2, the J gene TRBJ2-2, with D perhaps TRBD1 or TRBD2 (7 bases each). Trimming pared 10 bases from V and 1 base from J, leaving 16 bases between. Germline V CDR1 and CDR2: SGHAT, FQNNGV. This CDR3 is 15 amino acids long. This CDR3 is CAIPGGQKNTGELFF. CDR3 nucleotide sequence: TGTGCCATCCCGGGGGGACAGAAGAACACCGGGGAGCTGTTTTTT.

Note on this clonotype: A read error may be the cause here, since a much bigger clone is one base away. CDR3 residues: CASSPFPGQNTEAFF. The CDR3, as DNA: TGTGCCAGCAGCCCGTTCCCCGGACAGAACACTGAAGCTTTCTTT. The chain links TRBV3-1 to TRBJ1-1, with D perhaps TRBD1 (5 bases). The germline CDR1 and CDR2 sequences are LGHDT and YNNKEL (reference sequence). This CDR3 has 15 amino acids. V lost 4 bases to trimming and J lost 1 base, with 13 bases between them.